This TCR beta chain was captured by sequencing in a study of T cell responses to AZD1222 COVID-19 vaccine. General study points: Vaccine-related CD4 TCRs covered spike, predominating at 160-218 and 743-854. Two doses of AZD1222 preceded a rise in Spike-specific TCR breadth and depth. Most donors were white British and more were female, and clonal diversity was possibly underestimated.

As concerns this clone: Its antigen is not identified.

Data came from immunoSEQ multiplex PCR; TCRdb stores just in-frame clones and leaves some out. The sample shows about 86,000 clones, 60% to 80% of them seen only once. The trim removed 3 bases at V and 3 bases at J, leaving 5 bases unmatched. Germline CDR1 and CDR2: SGDLS and YYNGEE. CDR3 length: 15 amino acids. The receptor was derived from an adult in good health. The sample was peripheral blood, taken on day 0 of AZD1222 vaccination. The genes are TRBV9 and TRBJ1-5; TRBD1 agrees at 8 bases. In DNA form, the CDR3 reads TGTGCCAGCAGCGAAGGGACAGGCCACAATCAGCCCCAGCATTTT. Amino acid sequence: CASSEGTGHNQPQHF.